These 7 T cell receptor beta chains were sequenced from one sample in a study of T cells in Graves' hyperthyroidism and ophthalmopathy. Amplified regions were TCR beta CDR3 sequences from RNA transcripts. In the first-round RT-PCR of the TCR CDR3, the HTBI primer set was used. TCRdb reprocessed the multiplex PCR reads with MiXCR, giving one entry per CDR3 protein. Here the sample spans 450,000 to 500,000 distinct CDR3 sequences, about 22% being singletons. Sequencing was carried out using blood. The source of these receptors is a woman aged 70 to 79 with Graves' ophthalmopathy.

This rearrangement joins TRBV7-9 to TRBJ2-1; D is possibly TRBD1 or TRBD2 (5 bases each). This CDR3 region has 15 residues. Germline CDR1 and CDR2: SEHNR and FQNEAQ (reference sequence). The V end lost 5 bases, the J end lost 5 bases, and 16 bases lay between the germline ends. The CDR3 region has the DNA TGTGCCAGCAGCCCAACAAGGGGAGTCAACAATGAGCAGTTCTTC. It is translated as CASSPTRGVNNEQFF.

The rearrangement uses TRBV3-1 and TRBJ1-1; D unclear. Trimming left V 1 base short and J 3 bases short, with 18 bases between. Germline CDR1 is LGHDT and CDR2 is YNNKEL (reference sequence). The CDR3 runs to 17 residues. The CDR3 reads CASSQGYGDGVYTEAFF. The CDR3 coding sequence is TGTGCCAGCAGCCAAGGATATGGGGATGGGGTGTACACTGAAGCTTTCTTT.

The chain links TRBV18 to TRBJ1-1; D is unclear. Germline V lookup: CDR1 KGHSH, CDR2 LQKENI. Trimming took 1 base from V and 1 from J, leaving 7 bases between them. The CDR3 has 14 amino acids. CDR3 sequence: CASSPLSGNTEAFF. CDR3 in DNA: TGTGCCAGCTCACCACTCTCGGGGAACACTGAAGCTTTCTTT.

The V call is TRBV24-1, the J call TRBJ2-5, with a weak D call TRBD1 (6 bases). The CDR3 has 15 amino acids. Germline values: CDR1 KGHDR, CDR2 SFDVKD. V was clipped by 4 bases and J by 7 bases, with 18 bases between them. CDR3 in DNA: TGTGCCACCAGTGACTCCGGGACAATTACCGGGACCCAGTACTTC. This translates into CATSDSGTITGTQYF.

The chain has TRBV29-1 and TRBJ1-2, with TRBD1 matching over 7 bases. Unmatched junction bases numbered 10, after V lost 7 bases and J lost 5 bases. This CDR3 contains 13 residues. Germline V gene sequence: CDR1 SQVTM, CDR2 ANQGSEA. The CDR3 loop is CSAIPGQNYGYTF. DNA of the CDR3: TGCAGCGCTATACCGGGACAGAATTATGGCTACACCTTC.

This chain uses TRBV20-1 with TRBJ2-2, with TRBD2 matching over 8 bases. Germline V gene lookup returns CDR1 DFQATT and CDR2 SNEGSKA (reference sequence). The CDR3 runs to 18 residues. Losses at the gene ends were 0 bases for V and 7 bases for J; bases not matched to a gene: 16. For the CDR3, the DNA is TGCAGTGCTAGAGATAAGGGACTAGTTTCGAATCGTTACGGGGAGCTGTTTTTT. Protein product: CSARDKGLVSNRYGELFF.

This clonotype has a count of ten or more. CDR3 in amino acids: CASRGDRGRGKPQHF. The CDR3 nucleotides read TGTGCCAGCAGGGGGGACAGGGGCCGAGGGAAGCCCCAGCATTTT. The rearrangement uses TRBV2 and TRBJ1-5; 10 bases map to TRBD1. The CDR3 is 15 residues long. CDR1 is SNHLY and CDR2 is FYNNEI in the germline V gene. V gave up 6 bases and J gave up 8 bases; unmatched junction bases: 10.